These 10 T cell receptor beta chains came from one sample sequenced in a study of T cells in Graves' hyperthyroidism and ophthalmopathy. The source material, RNA transcripts, was used to amplify TCR beta CDR3 regions. Initially, a first-round RT-PCR of the TCR CDR3 employed the HTBI primer set. TCRdb re-analysed the multiplex PCR reads in MiXCR, keeping a single row per CDR3 protein. The table lists hundreds of thousands of distinct CDR3 sequences, 17% of them singletons. Sequences were obtained from blood. The origin of the receptors is a young woman with Graves' ophthalmopathy.

The chain couples TRBV7-2 to TRBJ2-7; perhaps TRBD1 as D (6 bases). This CDR3 comprises 12 residues. The germline CDR1 and CDR2 sequences are SGHTA and FQGNSA. V was trimmed by 7 bases and J by 6 bases, leaving 13 bases between them. CDR3 nucleotide sequence: TGTGCCAGCACACAACAGGGTAGCGAGCAGTACTTC. Translation gives CASTQQGSEQYF.

This clonotype appeared many times. The chain links TRBV30 to TRBJ2-2; D perhaps matches TRBD2 (5 bases). Between the trimmed V and J ends, which lost 2 bases and 6 bases, there was a span of 16 bases. Germline V gene lookup returns CDR1 GTSNPN and CDR2 SVGIG (reference sequence). This CDR3 has 15 amino acids. CDR3 coding DNA: TGTGCCTGGAGTATCACGGGATGGTCCTCCGGGGAGCTGTTTTTT. This gives the protein CAWSITGWSSGELFF.

The rearrangement uses TRBV19 and TRBJ2-7, with TRBD1 identical over 8 bases. Germline CDR1 and CDR2: LNHDA and SQIVND (reference sequence). The V and J ends lost 1 base and 7 bases, in that order; junction bases with no gene match: 9. CDR3 length: 15 amino acids. The CDR3 is CASSIGVQGAGEQYF. In DNA form, the CDR3 reads TGTGCCAGTAGTATAGGTGTGCAGGGGGCAGGAGAGCAGTACTTC.

Points on this clonotype: A junction boundary mismatches the germline segment, possibly from a read error. The V and J genes are TRBV5-6 and TRBJ2-1, with 8 bases lining up with TRBD2. The length of the CDR3 is 16 residues. Per germline, CDR1 SGHDT and CDR2 YYEEEE. The CDR3 spells CASSRGPSGGYNEQLF. The CDR3, as DNA: TGTGCCAGCAGTCGGGGCCCCAGCGGGGGTTACAATGAGCAGCTCTTC. The variable domain in full, completed from reference TRBV5-6 and TRBJ2-1, reads DAGVTQSPTHLIKTRGQQVTLRCSPKSGHDTVSWYQQALGQGPQFIFQYYEEEERQRGNFPDRFSGHQFPNYSSELNVNALLLGDSALYLCASSRGPSGGYNEQLFGPGTRLTVL.

The V gene is TRBV10-1, the J gene TRBJ1-6; no clear D. Looked up from germline, CDR1 is WNHNN and CDR2 is SYGVQD (reference sequence). V was cut by 5 bases and J by 5 bases, with 10 bases left in between. The CDR3 runs to 14 residues. The CDR3 here is CASSIYRNNSPLHF. The CDR3 DNA follows: TGCGCCAGCAGTATCTACAGAAATAATTCACCCCTCCACTTT.

This clonotype was found many times. The junction departs from the called germline gene at one end, perhaps through a read error. The chain is built from TRBV7-2 and TRBJ2-7; TRBD2 might be the D (6 bases). The germline gives CDR1 SGHTA, CDR2 FQGNSA. The CDR3 has 14 amino acids. CDR3 in amino acids: CASSLAPATYEQYF. CDR3 bases: TGTGCCAGCAGCCTAGCGCCGGCAACCTACGAGCAGTACTTC. Variable domain in full (rest from reference TRBV7-2 and TRBJ2-7): GAGVSQSPSNKVTEKGKDVELRCDPISGHTALYWYRQSLGQGLEFLIYFQGNSAPDKSGLPSDRFSAERTGGSVSTLTIQRTQQEDSAVYLCASSLAPATYEQYFGPGTRLTVT.

This clonotype was seen many times. V is TRBV28 and J is TRBJ2-1; 10 bases map to TRBD2. V lost 8 bases, J lost 4 bases, and 5 bases stayed unmatched. The CDR3 has 14 amino acids. Germline V gene data show CDR1 as MDHEN and CDR2 as SYDVKM. This CDR3 is CASVEREGYNEQFF. CDR3 DNA sequence: TGTGCCAGCGTGGAGCGGGAGGGATACAATGAGCAGTTCTTC.

The chain combines TRBV3-1 with TRBJ1-3; no definite D call. CDR3 length: 14 amino acids. CDR1 and CDR2 from the germline V gene are LGHDT and YNNKEL (reference sequence). Trimming left V 6 bases short and J 0 bases short, with 9 bases between. This CDR3 reads CASSSAASGNTIYF. CDR3 nucleotide sequence: TGTGCCAGCAGTTCAGCAGCCTCTGGAAACACCATATATTTT.

This clonotype appeared many times. The chain links TRBV30 to TRBJ1-2; TRBD1 matches at 8 bases. Germline CDR1 is GTSNPN and CDR2 is SVGIG (reference sequence). Trimming cost V 2 bases and J 6 bases; bases outside gene matches: 11. This CDR3 is built from 15 residues. CDR3 amino acids: CAWSYAGGALNGYTF. The CDR3 region has the DNA TGTGCCTGGAGTTATGCAGGGGGCGCGTTAAATGGCTACACCTTC. Full variable domain (missing parts from reference TRBV30 and TRBJ1-2): SQTIHQWPATLVQPVGSPLSLECTVEGTSNPNLYWYRQAAGRGLQLLFYSVGIGQISSEVPQNLSASRPQDRQFILSSKKLLLSDSGFYLCAWSYAGGALNGYTFGSGTRLTVV.

This clonotype occurred a few times. J is TRBJ1-1 and V is TRBV7-9, with 7 bases matching TRBD1. CDR3 size: 15 residues. CDR1 and CDR2 from the germline V gene are SEHNR and FQNEAQ (reference sequence). J lost 8 bases, V lost 5 bases, and 14 bases had no gene match. The CDR3 spells CASSPNPDRASEAFF. As DNA, the CDR3 is TGTGCCAGCAGCCCCAACCCCGACAGGGCCTCGGAAGCTTTCTTT.